The 29 T cell receptor beta chains reported below all come from one sample, sequenced in a study of shared clonotypes between healthy human individuals. CD45RO-negative, CCR7-positively selected cells formed the naive CD8 fraction, excluding terminally differentiated effector memory CD45RA+ cells. Clones were read by immunoSEQ multiplex PCR, and TCRdb kept only the in-frame ones, dropping some. The sample records about 1,900,000 clones, roughly 94% being singletons. Sequencing used naive CD8+ T cells sorted from blood. Receptors were obtained from a young man in good health.

As to this clone: The same CDR3 also results from other DNA sequences found in this sample. The J gene is TRBJ2-7, the V gene TRBV11-2; D is unclear. Germline CDR1 is SGHAT and CDR2 is FQNNGV. The CDR3 is 13 residues long. V shed 0 bases and J shed 4 bases, with 7 bases lying between them. In DNA form, the CDR3 reads TGTGCCAGCAGCTTAGAAGTCGGGTACGAGCAGTACTTC. Translation: CASSLEVGYEQYF.

J is TRBJ2-7 and V is TRBV28; 7 nucleotides align to TRBD2. Germline V gives CDR1 MDHEN, CDR2 SYDVKM. This CDR3 has 14 amino acids. The J segment lost 3 bases and the V segment lost 3 bases, leaving 5 bases of the junction unmatched. CDR3 nucleotides: TGTGCCAGCAGTTTCTGGGAGGGAGACTACGAGCAGTACTTC. Encoded protein: CASSFWEGDYEQYF.

This chain connects TRBV28 to TRBJ2-1; D is possibly TRBD1 (5 bases). This CDR3 region has 12 residues. The V and J ends lost 5 bases and 8 bases respectively, with 10 bases between them. The germline CDR1 and CDR2 sequences are MDHEN and SYDVKM. The CDR3 is CASSPRADEQFF. In nucleotides, the CDR3 is TGTGCCAGCAGTCCCAGGGCCGATGAGCAGTTCTTC.

This chain joins TRBV27 and TRBJ2-7; maybe TRBD2 (5 bases). There are 15 residues in the CDR3. Per germline, CDR1 MNHEY and CDR2 SMNVEV (reference sequence). Trimming stripped 4 bases from V and 3 bases from J, with 16 bases between. The CDR3 sequence is CASSSDPGMYYEQYF. CDR3 DNA: TGTGCCAGCAGTTCCGACCCCGGGATGTACTACGAGCAGTACTTC.

This clone was counted between two and nine times. Other DNA sequences in the same sample also yield this CDR3. Here the CDR3 DNA reads TGTGCCAGCAGCTTCGGGACAGCCTACTACGAGCAGTACTTC. Its translation is CASSFGTAYYEQYF. The chain is built from TRBV11-2 and TRBJ2-7, with 7 bases matching TRBD1. CDR3 length: 14 residues. Germline V gene data show CDR1 as SGHAT and CDR2 as FQNNGV. V was clipped by 3 bases and J by 3 bases; unmatched bases: 5. The complete variable domain, with remaining parts taken from reference TRBV11-2 and TRBJ2-7, reads EAGVAQSPRYKIIEKRQSVAFWCNPISGHATLYWYQQILGQGPKLLIQFQNNGVVDDSQLPKDRFSAERLKGVDSTLKIQPAKLEDSAVYLCASSFGTAYYEQYFGPGTRLTVT.

As DNA, the CDR3 is TGTGCCAGCAGACCTAACCTGGGCACTGAAGCTTTCTTT. This translates into CASRPNLGTEAFF. The chain has TRBV28 and TRBJ1-1; no definite D call. Trimming removed 6 bases from V and 4 bases from J, with 12 bases in between. This CDR3 is 13 amino acids long. In germline, CDR1 is MDHEN, CDR2 SYDVKM.

V usage is TRBV5-6 and J usage is TRBJ1-4; D is unclear. With 0 bases removed from V and 8 bases from J, the gap between germline ends came to 11 bases. This CDR3 comprises 14 residues. The germline CDR1 and CDR2 sequences are SGHDT and YYEEEE. DNA for the CDR3: TGTGCCAGCAGCTTGGGGCCCATAGGGGAAAAACTGTTTTTT. Protein sequence: CASSLGPIGEKLFF.

The chain combines TRBV6-6 with TRBJ1-2; D not resolved. V was clipped by 4 bases and J by 3 bases, with 9 bases between them. The germline V gene has CDR1 MNHNY and CDR2 SVGAGI (reference sequence). The CDR3 extends over 13 amino acids. The CDR3 sequence: CASSWSDDYGYTF. The CDR3 nucleotides are TGTGCCAGCAGTTGGTCGGATGACTATGGCTACACCTTC.

V is TRBV30 and J is TRBJ2-7; D gene ambiguous. This CDR3 is 11 amino acids long. The germline gives CDR1 GTSNPN, CDR2 SVGIG (reference sequence). V gave up 5 bases and J gave up 4 bases, with 9 bases separating them. The CDR3 protein is CAWEDRYEQYF. The CDR3 DNA is TGTGCCTGGGAGGACCGATACGAGCAGTACTTC.

The chain carries TRBV9 and TRBJ1-2; TRBD1 matches at 9 bases. V lost 3 bases to trimming and J lost 6 bases; unmatched junction nucleotides: 12. The CDR3 spans 16 residues. CDR1 is SGDLS and CDR2 is YYNGEE in the germline V gene. The CDR3 spells CASSGLLPGQGDGYTF. The CDR3 region has the DNA TGTGCCAGCAGCGGACTGTTACCGGGACAGGGTGATGGCTACACCTTC.

The chain links TRBV21-1 to TRBJ2-7. TRBV21-1 is given as a pseudogene. There are 13 residues in the CDR3. This chain's CDR3 is CASSKFGETEQYF. The CDR3 DNA follows: TGTGCCAGCAGCAAATTTGGGGAAACCGAGCAGTACTTC.

The rearrangement joins TRBV27 to TRBJ1-2; 9 bases are a match to TRBD1. The CDR3 totals 12 residues. CDR1 is MNHEY and CDR2 is SMNVEV in the germline V gene (reference sequence). J was trimmed by 4 bases and V by 6 bases; bases with no gene match: 0. The DNA of the CDR3 is TGTGCCAGCAGGGGACAGGGCTATGGCTACACCTTC. Its translation: CASRGQGYGYTF.

V gene TRBV21-1 combines with J gene TRBJ1-5; TRBD1 is the table's D call, not checked against the DNA. TRBV21-1 is a documented pseudogene. CDR3 length: 15 residues. The DNA of the CDR3 is TGTGCCAGCAGCAAGGGGCTGACTTGGTTTCAGCCCCAGCATTTT. Protein: CASSKGLTWFQPQHF.

This chain joins TRBV27 and TRBJ2-7; the D gene could be TRBD1 or TRBD2 (6 bases each). This CDR3 spans 13 amino acids. The germline CDR1 and CDR2 sequences are MNHEY and SMNVEV (reference sequence). Deletions cut 3 bases from V and 5 bases from J, with 11 bases between. CDR3: CASSLDGGHEQYF. The CDR3 nucleotides are TGTGCCAGCAGTTTGGACGGGGGCCACGAGCAGTACTTC.

This chain uses TRBV29-1 with TRBJ2-1; D ambiguous. Germline assignment: CDR1 SQVTM and CDR2 ANQGSEA. This CDR3 is 11 amino acids long. Trimming removed 1 base at V and 4 bases at J, with 2 bases between. The CDR3 sequence: CSVEGYNEQFF. The CDR3, as DNA: TGCAGCGTTGAAGGGTACAATGAGCAGTTCTTC.

This chain connects TRBV4-3 to TRBJ2-6; D is possibly TRBD2 (6 bases). CDR3 size: 18 residues. Germline V lookup: CDR1 LGHNA, CDR2 YSLEER. V was trimmed by 0 bases and J by 1 base, leaving 13 bases between them. CDR3 region: CASSQEIWEDSGANVLTF. CDR3 bases: TGCGCCAGCAGCCAAGAGATTTGGGAGGATTCTGGGGCCAACGTCCTGACTTTC.

V is TRBV7-8 and J is TRBJ1-2; tentatively, D is TRBD1 (5 bases). The CDR3 is made up of 15 amino acids. Trimming stripped 3 bases from V and 4 bases from J, with 15 bases between. Germline values: CDR1 SGHVS, CDR2 FQNEAQ. The CDR3 DNA reads TGTGCCAGCAGCTTCGACAGCCCGGGGTCCTATGGCTACACCTTC. Translated: CASSFDSPGSYGYTF.

Notes on this clone: The sample has other DNA sequences that encode this CDR3 too. The rearrangement links TRBV5-4 to TRBJ2-7, with D perhaps given as TRBD1 or TRBD2 (7 bases each). V was cut by 0 bases and J by 4 bases, with 11 bases left in between. CDR1 SGHNT and CDR2 YYREEE come from the germline V gene (reference sequence). The CDR3 has 14 residues. CDR3 DNA: TGTGCCAGCAGCTTGGGGCAGGGGGGGTACGAGCAGTACTTC. Its protein is CASSLGQGGYEQYF.

This chain connects TRBV29-1 to TRBJ2-7; D unclear. V was shortened by 6 bases and J by 0 bases, with 12 bases between the two germline ends. The CDR3 runs 13 residues. From germline, CDR1 is SQVTM and CDR2 ANQGSEA. CDR3 sequence reads: CSVIGISSYEQYF. DNA of the CDR3: TGCAGCGTGATTGGGATTAGCTCCTACGAGCAGTACTTC.

The chain has TRBV2 and TRBJ1-4; no reliable D call. This CDR3 comprises 15 residues. Germline V gene data show CDR1 as SNHLY and CDR2 as FYNNEI. The ends were cut back, 3 bases at V and 6 bases at J, with 14 bases in the middle. The CDR3 loop reads CASSDTRSFYEKLFF. Written as DNA, the CDR3 is TGTGCCAGCAGTGACACCCGTTCGTTTTATGAAAAACTGTTTTTT.

The chain employs TRBV27 and TRBJ1-6; possibly TRBD1 for D (5 bases). Trimming cost V 7 bases and J 8 bases, with 18 bases left between them. The CDR3 is 15 amino acids. Germline CDR1 is MNHEY and CDR2 is SMNVEV (reference sequence). The CDR3 DNA reads as TGTGCCAGCACCGCCCGGGGACCGCGCGATTCACCCCTCCACTTT. Protein sequence: CASTARGPRDSPLHF.

V usage is TRBV2 and J usage is TRBJ2-7; D tentatively reads TRBD1 or TRBD2 (5 bases each). This CDR3 comprises 15 residues. Germline CDR1 reads SNHLY; CDR2 reads FYNNEI. V gave up 4 bases and J gave up 0 bases, with 13 bases separating them. CDR3 amino acids: CASSAGFGTSYEQYF. CDR3 in DNA: TGTGCCAGCAGTGCTGGTTTTGGGACCTCCTACGAGCAGTACTTC. The full variable domain, its missing parts supplied by reference TRBV2 and TRBJ2-7, is EPEVTQTPSHQVTQMGQEVILRCVPISNHLYFYWYRQILGQKVEFLVSFYNNEISEKSEIFDDQFSVERPDGSNFTLKIRSTKLEDSAMYFCASSAGFGTSYEQYFGPGTRLTVT.

The V call is TRBV6-4, the J call TRBJ2-3, with D perhaps being TRBD1 or TRBD2 (5 bases each). The CDR3 sequence is 14 residues long. Germline V gene data show CDR1 as MRHNA and CDR2 as SNTAGT. V dropped 5 bases and J dropped 2 bases, with 11 bases sitting between them. CDR3 region: CASSPGPYTDTQYF. The CDR3 DNA is TGTGCCAGCAGTCCGGGACCCTACACAGATACGCAGTATTTT.

The table lists this clone with a count of one. CDR3: CASSLLSGTSGTYEQYF. DNA of the CDR3: TGCGCCAGCAGTCTGCTTTCCGGGACTAGCGGAACCTACGAGCAGTACTTC. The chain combines TRBV4-1 with TRBJ2-7; 11 bases are a match to TRBD2. The length of the CDR3 is 17 residues. Trimming removed 6 bases from V and 2 bases from J; junction bases left unmatched: 12. Germline V gene data show CDR1 as MGHRA and CDR2 as YSYEKL.

The chain combines TRBV7-2 with TRBJ1-1, with D unresolved. CDR3 length equals 15 residues. Germline assignment: CDR1 SGHTA and CDR2 FQGNSA. V lost 1 base to trimming and J lost 2 bases, with 11 bases between them. CDR3 in amino acids: CASSLGPPGNTEAFF. The CDR3 DNA is TGTGCCAGCAGCTTAGGACCGCCGGGAAACACTGAAGCTTTCTTT.

The chain employs TRBV6-5 and TRBJ2-7; the D gene is possibly TRBD1 (7 bases). The V end was cut by 2 bases, the J end by 1 base, with 15 bases between. The CDR3 has 16 residues. Germline CDR1 and CDR2: MNHEY and SVGAGI. The CDR3: CASSYRGTDGSYEQYF. The DNA of the CDR3 is TGTGCCAGCAGTTACCGCGGGACAGATGGGTCCTACGAGCAGTACTTC.

On this clone itself: The junction and the germline gene differ at one end; a read error may be behind it. Distinct nucleotide sequences in the sample also encode this CDR3. V gene TRBV7-7 combines with J gene TRBJ2-7; 11 nucleotides agree with TRBD1. The CDR3 covers 14 residues. Germline loops: CDR1 SSHAT, CDR2 FNYEAQ (reference sequence). CDR3 in amino acids: CASSPGQGAYEQYF. CDR3 coding DNA: TGTGCTAGCAGCCCGGGACAGGGGGCCTACGAGCAGTACTTC.

This chain uses TRBV28 with TRBJ2-7; D is uncertain. This CDR3 spans 14 amino acids. V was clipped by 3 bases and J by 2 bases, with 11 bases between them. The germline CDR1 and CDR2 sequences are MDHEN and SYDVKM. The CDR3 sequence is CASSLVGSAYEQYF. The CDR3 DNA reads TGTGCCAGCAGTTTGGTCGGCAGCGCCTACGAGCAGTACTTC.

This rearrangement joins TRBV11-2 to TRBJ2-1; 12 bases match TRBD2. The J segment lost 14 bases and the V segment lost 3 bases, leaving 5 bases of the junction unmatched. CDR1 is SGHAT and CDR2 is FQNNGV in the germline V gene. The CDR3 loop spans 13 amino acids. The CDR3 DNA follows: TGTGCCAGCAGCTTCCCACTAGCGGGGGGTGAGTTCTTC. Residues: CASSFPLAGGEFF.